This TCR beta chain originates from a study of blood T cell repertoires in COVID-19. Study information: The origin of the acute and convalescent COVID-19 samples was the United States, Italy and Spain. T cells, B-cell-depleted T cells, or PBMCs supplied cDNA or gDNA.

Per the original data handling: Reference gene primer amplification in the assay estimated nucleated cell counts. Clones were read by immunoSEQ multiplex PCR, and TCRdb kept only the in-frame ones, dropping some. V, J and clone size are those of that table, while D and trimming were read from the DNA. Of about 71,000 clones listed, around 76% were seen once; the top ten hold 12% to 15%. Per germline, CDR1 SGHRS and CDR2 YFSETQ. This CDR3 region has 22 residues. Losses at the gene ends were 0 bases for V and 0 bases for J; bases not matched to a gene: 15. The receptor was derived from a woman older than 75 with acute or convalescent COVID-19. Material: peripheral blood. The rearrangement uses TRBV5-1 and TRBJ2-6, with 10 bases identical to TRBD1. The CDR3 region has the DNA TGCGCCAGCAGCTTGGCCATTAGCCGCTCGGGACAGGGGATCTCTGGGGCCAACGTCCTGACTTTC. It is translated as CASSLAISRSGQGISGANVLTF.